This T cell receptor beta chain was obtained from a study of metastatic and nonmetastatic thyroid tumors. Study-wide results and limits: Malignant tumors reportedly showed significantly higher TCR beta diversity than benign nodules in both blood and tumor.

This clone occurred many times. The antigen remains unidentified. The CDR3 is made up of 14 amino acids. From germline, CDR1 is MNHEY and CDR2 SMNVEV (reference sequence). V lost 6 bases to trimming and J lost 8 bases; unmatched junction nucleotides: 7. Each patient went into thyroid surgery without having received any treatment. TCRdb called clones again from the PCR reads with MiXCR. The repertoire holds around 20,000 clones, with roughly a sixth as singletons. The genes are TRBV27 and TRBJ2-1; the match to TRBD2 covers 10 bases. The sequence came from a female donor with papillary thyroid cancer or a benign thyroid nodule (not recorded which). Some clones in this sample may be carry-over from other donors' samples. Sequenced input: blood. In DNA, the CDR3 is TGTGCCAGCAGATGGGCCCTAGCGGGAGATGAGCAGTTCTTC. Amino acid sequence: CASRWALAGDEQFF.